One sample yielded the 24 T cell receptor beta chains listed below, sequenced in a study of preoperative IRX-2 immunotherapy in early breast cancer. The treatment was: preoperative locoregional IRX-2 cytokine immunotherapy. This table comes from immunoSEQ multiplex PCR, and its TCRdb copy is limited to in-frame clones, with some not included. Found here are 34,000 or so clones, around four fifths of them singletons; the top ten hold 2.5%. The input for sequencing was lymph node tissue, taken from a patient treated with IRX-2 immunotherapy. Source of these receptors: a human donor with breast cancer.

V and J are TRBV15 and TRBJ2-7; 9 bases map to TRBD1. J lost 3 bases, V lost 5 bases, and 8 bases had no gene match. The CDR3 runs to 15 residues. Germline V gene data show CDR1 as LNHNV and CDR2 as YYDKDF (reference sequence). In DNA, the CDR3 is TGTGCCACCAGCGGATGGGACAGGGAGGGCTACGAGCAGTACTTC. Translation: CATSGWDREGYEQYF.

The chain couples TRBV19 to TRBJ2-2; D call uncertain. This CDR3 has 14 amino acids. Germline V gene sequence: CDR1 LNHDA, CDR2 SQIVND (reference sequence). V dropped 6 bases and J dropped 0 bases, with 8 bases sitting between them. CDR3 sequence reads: CASRRGPNTGELFF. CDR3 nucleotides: TGTGCCAGTAGGCGAGGCCCGAACACCGGGGAGCTGTTTTTT. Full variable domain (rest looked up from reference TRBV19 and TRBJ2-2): DGGITQSPKYLFRKEGQNVTLSCEQNLNHDAMYWYRQDPGQGLRLIYYSQIVNDFQKGDIAEGYSVSREKKESFPLTVTSAQKNPTAFYLCASRRGPNTGELFFGEGSRLTVL.

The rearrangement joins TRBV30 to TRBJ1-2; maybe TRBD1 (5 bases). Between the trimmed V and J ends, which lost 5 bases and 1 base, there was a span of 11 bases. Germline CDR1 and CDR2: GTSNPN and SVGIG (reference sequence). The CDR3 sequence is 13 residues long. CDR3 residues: CAWVYQGNYGYTF. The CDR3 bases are TGTGCCTGGGTTTATCAGGGTAACTATGGCTACACCTTC.

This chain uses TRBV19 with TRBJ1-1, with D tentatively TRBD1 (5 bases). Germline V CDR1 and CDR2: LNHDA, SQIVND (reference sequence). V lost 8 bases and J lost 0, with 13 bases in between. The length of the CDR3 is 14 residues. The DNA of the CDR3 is TGTGCCAGTGACGACAGCCGGATGAACACTGAAGCTTTCTTT. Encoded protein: CASDDSRMNTEAFF.

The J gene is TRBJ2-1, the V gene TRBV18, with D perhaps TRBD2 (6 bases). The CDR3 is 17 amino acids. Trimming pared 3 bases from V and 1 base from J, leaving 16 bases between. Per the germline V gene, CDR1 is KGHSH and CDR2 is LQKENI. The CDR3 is CASSPPVGGTSYNEQFF. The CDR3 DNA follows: TGTGCCAGCTCACCCCCGGTGGGCGGGACGTCCTACAATGAGCAGTTCTTC.

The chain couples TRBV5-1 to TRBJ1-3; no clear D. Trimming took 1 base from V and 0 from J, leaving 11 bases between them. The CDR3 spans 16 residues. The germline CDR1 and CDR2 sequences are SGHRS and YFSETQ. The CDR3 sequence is CASSLSSSYSGNTIYF. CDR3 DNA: TGCGCCAGCAGCTTGTCATCGAGCTACTCTGGAAACACCATATATTTT. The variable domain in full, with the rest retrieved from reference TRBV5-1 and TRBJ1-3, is KAGVTQTPRYLIKTRGQQVTLSCSPISGHRSVSWYQQTPGQGLQFLFEYFSETQRNKGNFPGRFSGRQFSNSRSEMNVSTLELGDSALYLCASSLSSSYSGNTIYFGEGSWLTVV.

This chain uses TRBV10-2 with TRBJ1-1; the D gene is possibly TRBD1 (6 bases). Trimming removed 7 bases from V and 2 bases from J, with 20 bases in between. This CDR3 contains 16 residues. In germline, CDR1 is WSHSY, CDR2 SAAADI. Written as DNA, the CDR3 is TGCGCCAGCATAAAGGGGGGCTGTGGGCCCAACACTGAAGCTTTCTTT. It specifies CASIKGGCGPNTEAFF.

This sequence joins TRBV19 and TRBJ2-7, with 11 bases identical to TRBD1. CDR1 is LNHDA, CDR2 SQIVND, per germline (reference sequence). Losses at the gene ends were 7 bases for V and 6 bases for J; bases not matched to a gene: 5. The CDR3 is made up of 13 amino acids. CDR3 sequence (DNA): TGTGCCAGTACCCTGGGACAGGGGGGCGAGCAGTACTTC. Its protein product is CASTLGQGGEQYF.

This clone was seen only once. The CDR3 spells CASSVAGTRTYEQYF. CDR3 DNA sequence: TGTGCCAGCAGTGTTGCGGGGACTAGAACCTACGAGCAGTACTTC. The chain is built from TRBV28 and TRBJ2-7, with TRBD2 identical over 8 bases. Germline CDR1 reads MDHEN; CDR2 reads SYDVKM. CDR3 length: 15 residues. Trimming at V came to 5 bases and at J to 2 bases, leaving 8 bases not matched to a gene. Filled out from reference TRBV28 and TRBJ2-7, the complete variable domain reads DVKVTQSSRYLVKRTGEKVFLECVQDMDHENMFWYRQDPGLGLRLIYFSYDVKMKEKGDIPEGYSVSREKKERFSLILESASTNQTSMYLCASSVAGTRTYEQYFGPGTRLTVT.

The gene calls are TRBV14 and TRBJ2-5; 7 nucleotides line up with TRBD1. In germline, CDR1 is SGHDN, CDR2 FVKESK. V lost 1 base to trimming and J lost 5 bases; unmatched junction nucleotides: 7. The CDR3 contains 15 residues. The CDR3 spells CASSQVIGGEETQYF. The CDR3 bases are TGTGCCAGCAGCCAAGTAATAGGGGGCGAGGAGACCCAGTACTTC.

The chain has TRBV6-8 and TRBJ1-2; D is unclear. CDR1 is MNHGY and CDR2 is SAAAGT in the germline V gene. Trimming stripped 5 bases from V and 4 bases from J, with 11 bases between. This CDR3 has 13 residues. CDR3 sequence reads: CASSGGFGYGYTF. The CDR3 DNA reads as TGTGCCAGCAGTGGAGGGTTCGGCTATGGCTACACCTTC.

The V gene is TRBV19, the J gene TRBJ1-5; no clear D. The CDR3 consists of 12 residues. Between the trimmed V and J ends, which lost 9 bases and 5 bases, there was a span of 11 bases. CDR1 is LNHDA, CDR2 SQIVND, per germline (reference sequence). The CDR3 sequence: CASQVEDQPQHF. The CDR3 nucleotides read TGTGCCAGCCAGGTGGAGGATCAGCCCCAGCATTTT.

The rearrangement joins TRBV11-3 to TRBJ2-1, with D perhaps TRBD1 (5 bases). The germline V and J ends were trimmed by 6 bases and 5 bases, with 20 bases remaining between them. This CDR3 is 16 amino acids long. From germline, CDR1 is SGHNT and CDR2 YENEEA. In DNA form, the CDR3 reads TGTGCCAGCAGTCTAGGGGCCCTGGGCTATCACAATGAGCAGTTCTTC. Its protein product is CASSLGALGYHNEQFF.

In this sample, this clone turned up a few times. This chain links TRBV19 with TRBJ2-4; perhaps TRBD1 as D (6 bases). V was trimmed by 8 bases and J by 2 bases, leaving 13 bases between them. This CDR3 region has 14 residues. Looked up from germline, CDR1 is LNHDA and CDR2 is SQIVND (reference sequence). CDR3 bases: TGTGCCAGTGGTAAACAGGGTTCCAAAAACATTCAGTACTTC. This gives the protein CASGKQGSKNIQYF. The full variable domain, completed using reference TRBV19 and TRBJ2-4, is DGGITQSPKYLFRKEGQNVTLSCEQNLNHDAMYWYRQDPGQGLRLIYYSQIVNDFQKGDIAEGYSVSREKKESFPLTVTSAQKNPTAFYLCASGKQGSKNIQYFGAGTRLSVL.

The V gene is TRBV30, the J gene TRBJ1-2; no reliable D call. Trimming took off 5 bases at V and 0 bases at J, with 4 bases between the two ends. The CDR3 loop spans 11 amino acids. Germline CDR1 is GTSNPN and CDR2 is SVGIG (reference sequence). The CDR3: CAWAANYGYTF. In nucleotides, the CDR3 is TGTGCCTGGGCAGCTAACTATGGCTACACCTTC.

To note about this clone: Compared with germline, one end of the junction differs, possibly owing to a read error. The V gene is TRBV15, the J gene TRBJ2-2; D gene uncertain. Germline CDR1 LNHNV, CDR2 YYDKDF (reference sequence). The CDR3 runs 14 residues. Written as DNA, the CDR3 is TGTGCCACCACGTTGGGCAGAAACACCAGGGAGCTGTTTTTT. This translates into CATTLGRNTRELFF.

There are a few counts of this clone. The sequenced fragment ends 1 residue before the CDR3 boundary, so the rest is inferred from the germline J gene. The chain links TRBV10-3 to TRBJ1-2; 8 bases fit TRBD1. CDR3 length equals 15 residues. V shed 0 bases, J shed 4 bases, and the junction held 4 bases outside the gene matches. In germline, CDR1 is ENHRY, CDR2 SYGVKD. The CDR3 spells CAISESTQGAYGYTF. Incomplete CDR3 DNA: TGTGCCATCAGTGAGTCGACGCAGGGGGCCTATGGCTACACC.

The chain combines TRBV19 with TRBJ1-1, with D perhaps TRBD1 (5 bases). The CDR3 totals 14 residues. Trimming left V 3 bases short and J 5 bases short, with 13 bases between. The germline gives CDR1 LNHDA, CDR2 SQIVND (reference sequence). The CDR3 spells CASSIRGLRTEAFF. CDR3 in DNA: TGTGCCAGTAGTATCCGGGGGTTGAGAACTGAAGCTTTCTTT.

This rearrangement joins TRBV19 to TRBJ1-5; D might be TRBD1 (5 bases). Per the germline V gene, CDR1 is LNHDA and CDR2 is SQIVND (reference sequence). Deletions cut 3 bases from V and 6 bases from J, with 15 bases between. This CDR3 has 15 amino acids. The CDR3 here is CASSIRGPVGQPQHF. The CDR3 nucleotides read TGTGCCAGTAGTATCCGGGGCCCTGTTGGTCAGCCCCAGCATTTT.

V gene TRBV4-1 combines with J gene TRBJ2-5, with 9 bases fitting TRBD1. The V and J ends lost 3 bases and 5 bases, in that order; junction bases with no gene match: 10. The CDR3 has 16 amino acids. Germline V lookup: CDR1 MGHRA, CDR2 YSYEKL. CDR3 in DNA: TGCGCCAGCAGCCACGGCCGGGACAGGGTTGGTGAGACCCAGTACTTC. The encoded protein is CASSHGRDRVGETQYF.

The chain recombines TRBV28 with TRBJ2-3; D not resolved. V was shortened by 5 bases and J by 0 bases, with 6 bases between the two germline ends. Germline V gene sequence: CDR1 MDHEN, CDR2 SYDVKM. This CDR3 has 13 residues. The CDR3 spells CASSDGSTDTQYF. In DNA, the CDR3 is TGTGCCAGCAGTGACGGGAGCACAGATACGCAGTATTTT.

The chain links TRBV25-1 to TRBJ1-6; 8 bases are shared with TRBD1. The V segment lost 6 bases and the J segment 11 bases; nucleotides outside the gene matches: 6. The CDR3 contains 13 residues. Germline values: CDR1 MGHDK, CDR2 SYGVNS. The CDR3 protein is CASSDRGWTPLHF. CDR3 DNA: TGTGCCAGCAGCGACAGGGGTTGGACACCCCTCCACTTT.

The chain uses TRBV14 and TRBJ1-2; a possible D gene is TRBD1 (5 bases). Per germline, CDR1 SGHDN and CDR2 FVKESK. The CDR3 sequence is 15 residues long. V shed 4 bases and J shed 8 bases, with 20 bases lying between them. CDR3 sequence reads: CASSRRTGESPGYTF. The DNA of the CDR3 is TGTGCCAGCAGCCGGCGAACAGGTGAATCTCCAGGCTACACCTTC.

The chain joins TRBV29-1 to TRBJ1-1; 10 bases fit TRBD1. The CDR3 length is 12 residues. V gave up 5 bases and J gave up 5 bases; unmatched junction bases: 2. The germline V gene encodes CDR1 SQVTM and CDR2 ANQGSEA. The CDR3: CSVPGQGTEAFF. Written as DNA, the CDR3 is TGCAGCGTTCCGGGACAGGGGACTGAAGCTTTCTTT.